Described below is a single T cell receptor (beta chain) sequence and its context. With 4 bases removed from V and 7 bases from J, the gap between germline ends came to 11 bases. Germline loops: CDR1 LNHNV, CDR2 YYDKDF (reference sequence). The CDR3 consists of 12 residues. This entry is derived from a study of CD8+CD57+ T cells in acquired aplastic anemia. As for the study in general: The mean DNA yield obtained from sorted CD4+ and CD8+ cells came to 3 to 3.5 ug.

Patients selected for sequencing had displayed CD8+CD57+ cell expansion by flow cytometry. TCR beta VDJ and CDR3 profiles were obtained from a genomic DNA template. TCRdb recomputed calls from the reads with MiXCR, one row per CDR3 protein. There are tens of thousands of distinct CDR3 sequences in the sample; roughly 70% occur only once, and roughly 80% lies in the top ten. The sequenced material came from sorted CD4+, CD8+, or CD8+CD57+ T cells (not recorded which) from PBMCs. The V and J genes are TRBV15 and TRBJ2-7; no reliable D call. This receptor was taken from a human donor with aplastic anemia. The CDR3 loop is CATSTGVGEQYF. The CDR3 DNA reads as TGTGCCACCAGCACAGGCGTCGGGGAGCAGTACTTC.